The T cell receptor beta chain under discussion was sequenced for a study of blood T cell repertoires in COVID-19. Study-level information: PBMCs, B-cell-depleted T cells, or T cells were the source of the cDNA or gDNA that made up the material.

In the study's own analysis: Amplification from reference gene primers served as the basis for estimated nucleated cell counts. TCRdb keeps only in-frame clones here, not all; method: immunoSEQ multiplex PCR. That table furnishes V, J and clone size, whereas the DNA furnished D and trimming. The sample lists approximately 220,000 clones, 83% seen once, with approximately 4.8% in the top ten. The germline V gene has CDR1 SEHNR and CDR2 FQNEAQ (reference sequence). The CDR3 sequence is 13 residues long. Between the trimmed V and J ends, which lost 5 bases and 8 bases, there was a span of 15 bases. The sequence was obtained from a woman aged 50 to 65 who had been exposed to COVID-19. The chain joins TRBV7-9 to TRBJ1-2, with D possibly matching TRBD1 (6 bases). What was sequenced was PBMCs or T cells enriched from blood (not recorded which). CDR3 residues: CASSGSGTHGYTF. The CDR3 nucleotides read TGTGCCAGCAGCGGATCCGGGACACACGGCTACACCTTC.